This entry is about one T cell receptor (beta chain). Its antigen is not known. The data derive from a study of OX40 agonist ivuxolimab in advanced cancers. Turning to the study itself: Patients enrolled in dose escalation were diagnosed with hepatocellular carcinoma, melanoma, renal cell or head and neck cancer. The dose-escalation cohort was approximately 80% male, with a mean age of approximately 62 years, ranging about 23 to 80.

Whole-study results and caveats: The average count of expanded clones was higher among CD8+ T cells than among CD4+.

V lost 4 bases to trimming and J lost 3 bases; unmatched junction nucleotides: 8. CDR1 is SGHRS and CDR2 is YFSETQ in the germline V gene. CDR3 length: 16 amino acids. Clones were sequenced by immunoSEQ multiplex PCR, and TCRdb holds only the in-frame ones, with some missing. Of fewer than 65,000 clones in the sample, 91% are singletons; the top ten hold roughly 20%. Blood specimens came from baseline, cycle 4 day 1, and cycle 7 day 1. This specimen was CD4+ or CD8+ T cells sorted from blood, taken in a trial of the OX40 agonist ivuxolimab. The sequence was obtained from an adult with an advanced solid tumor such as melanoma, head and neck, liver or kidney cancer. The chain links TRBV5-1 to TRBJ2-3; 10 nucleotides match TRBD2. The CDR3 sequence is CASSAFLAGVTDTQYF. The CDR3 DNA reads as TGCGCCAGCAGCGCCTTCCTAGCGGGGGTTACAGATACGCAGTATTTT.